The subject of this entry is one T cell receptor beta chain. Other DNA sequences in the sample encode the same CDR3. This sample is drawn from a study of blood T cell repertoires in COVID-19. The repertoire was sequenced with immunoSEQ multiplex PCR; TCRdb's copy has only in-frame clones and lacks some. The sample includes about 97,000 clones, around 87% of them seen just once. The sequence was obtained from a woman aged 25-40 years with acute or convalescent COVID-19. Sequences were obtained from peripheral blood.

In DNA form, the CDR3 reads TGTGCCAGCAGCCCACAGAACACTGAAGCTTTCTTT. Translation gives CASSPQNTEAFF. The chain has TRBV12-3 or TRBV12-4 and TRBJ1-1; D is unresolved. The CDR3 totals 12 residues. Trimming pared 6 bases from V and 1 base from J, leaving 6 bases between.